This is a list of T cell receptor beta chains from one sample in a study of identical twins. MiXCR, applied by TCRdb to the 5' RACE reads, yields one record per CDR3 protein. Altogether around 280,000 distinct CDR3 sequences are present, roughly 8.6% being singletons, with the ten largest covering 2.1%. This same sample was also part of a study on yellow fever vaccine responses in identical twins.

Sequencing input: memory (CD45RO+) T cells sorted from blood. The receptors stem from a woman younger than 35 in good health. CDR3s include the opening cysteine and the closing phenylalanine or tryptophan. The order of the fields is V gene, clone size, J gene, D gene, CDR3 protein, CDR3 DNA. The D gene is left open where the match is weak. Clone size is not always given. Where it is, it says once, few, many or a class for expanded clones.

>TRBV6-2/TRBV6-3|few|TRBJ2-1|.
CASSSTGTYNEQFF
TGTGCCAGCAGTAGCACAGGGACCTACAATGAGCAGTTCTTC
>TRBV7-3|many|TRBJ2-1|TRBD2
CASSTRLAGGRPSSYNEQFF
TGTGCCAGCAGCACGAGACTAGCGGGAGGGCGACCTAGCTCCTACAATGAGCAGTTCTTC
>TRBV12-3/TRBV12-4|many|TRBJ2-2|.
CASRGAGELFF
TGTGCCAGCAGGGGGGCCGGGGAGCTGTTTTTT
>TRBV12-3/TRBV12-4|few|TRBJ1-5|TRBD1
CASSGDSDNQPQHF
TGTGCCAGCAGTGGGGACAGCGACAATCAGCCCCAGCATTTT
>TRBV7-9|.|TRBJ1-2|.
CASSLVLDNYGYTF
TGTGCCAGCAGCTTAGTGCTAGACAACTATGGCTACACCTTC
>TRBV20-1|many|TRBJ2-7|TRBD2
CSASQTSGSVYEQYF
TGCAGTGCTAGCCAAACTAGCGGGAGTGTCTACGAGCAGTACTTC
>TRBV3-1|many|TRBJ2-3|.
CASSRGQDTDTQYF
TGTGCCAGCAGCCGGGGCCAAGATACAGATACGCAGTATTTT
>TRBV2|.|TRBJ2-1|.
CASSDFSELIPGNEQFF
TGTGCCAGCAGTGACTTTTCGGAGCTCATCCCGGGGAATGAGCAGTTCTTC
>TRBV14|many|TRBJ1-6|.
CASATRGGGSPLHF
TGTGCCAGTGCAACCAGGGGAGGTGGTTCACCCCTCCACTTT
>TRBV5-4|.|TRBJ2-7|.
CASSLGRLYEQYF
TGTGCCAGCAGCTTAGGCAGACTCTACGAGCAGTACTTC
>TRBV3-1|many|TRBJ2-3|.
CASSPSSVGTDTQYF
TGTGCCAGCAGCCCATCTAGCGTGGGCACAGATACGCAGTATTTT
>TRBV12-3/TRBV12-4|few|TRBJ2-5|.
CASSLAITGAGETQYF
TGTGCCAGCAGTTTAGCTATTACTGGGGCTGGGGAGACCCAGTACTTC
>TRBV6-2/TRBV6-3|.|TRBJ1-5|.
CASSYFHNQPQHF
TGTGCCAGCAGTTACTTCCACAATCAGCCCCAGCATTTT
>TRBV20-1|.|TRBJ1-2|.
CSAKRGGFGYTF
TGCAGTGCTAAGCGGGGGGGTTTTGGCTACACCTTC
>TRBV6-5|.|TRBJ2-4|.
CASRTGVSGSAKNIQYF
TGTGCCAGCAGGACGGGAGTAAGTGGGTCGGCCAAAAACATTCAGTACTTC
>TRBV4-1|many|TRBJ2-5|TRBD2
CASSRELAGGPTTQYF
TGCGCCAGCAGCCGAGAACTAGCGGGGGGCCCCACGACCCAGTACTTC
>TRBV20-1|.|TRBJ2-1|TRBD1
CSARDEGAYNEQFF
TGCAGTGCTAGAGATGAGGGGGCATACAATGAGCAGTTCTTC
>TRBV7-2|.|TRBJ2-1|TRBD2
CASSETGTSGKNEQFF
TGTGCCAGCAGCGAGACCGGGACTAGCGGGAAAAATGAGCAGTTCTTC
>TRBV3-1|many|TRBJ1-1|.
CASGLVGTEAFF
TGTGCCAGCGGCTTAGTAGGCACTGAAGCTTTCTTT
>TRBV12-3/TRBV12-4|many|TRBJ2-1|.
CASSRREQFF
TGTGCCAGCAGCCGAAGGGAGCAGTTCTTC
>TRBV20-1|.|TRBJ2-1|.
CSASFPPDNEQFF
TGCAGTGCTAGTTTCCCCCCGGACAATGAGCAGTTCTTC
>TRBV5-1|few|TRBJ1-2|.
CASSLEWVRQDAGYTF
TGCGCCAGCAGCTTGGAGTGGGTGAGGCAGGATGCTGGCTACACCTTC
>TRBV5-1|.|TRBJ2-3|TRBD2
CASTSGGGRAFPPTTDTQYF
TGCGCCAGCACCTCCGGGGGCGGGAGGGCTTTCCCGCCCACCACAGATACGCAGTATTTT
>TRBV5-1|many|TRBJ2-2|.
CASTNRGANTGELFF
TGCGCCAGCACTAACCGGGGAGCGAACACCGGGGAGCTGTTTTTT
>TRBV5-1|many|TRBJ2-1|.
CASSLARSSYNEQFF
TGCGCCAGCAGCTTGGCAAGAAGCTCCTACAATGAGCAGTTCTTC
>TRBV7-9|many|TRBJ2-3|TRBD2
CASQGEGSVTDTQYF
TGTGCCAGCCAAGGGGAGGGTAGCGTCACAGATACGCAGTATTTT
>TRBV12-3/TRBV12-4|few|TRBJ2-7|TRBD2
CASRAGGSGIYEQYF
TGTGCCAGCAGGGCCGGGGGTAGCGGGATCTACGAGCAGTACTTC
>TRBV29-1|many|TRBJ2-5|.
CSVGGGGETQYF
TGCAGCGTAGGAGGGGGCGGGGAGACCCAGTACTTC
>TRBV2|many|TRBJ1-6|.
CASSEGEPYNSPLHF
TGTGCCAGCAGTGAAGGGGAGCCCTATAATTCACCCCTCCACTTT
>TRBV4-2|few|TRBJ2-1|TRBD2
CASSQVGPSSRLAGYYNEQFF
TGTGCCAGCAGCCAAGTTGGCCCCTCCTCACGTCTAGCGGGGTACTACAATGAGCAGTTCTTC
>TRBV12-3/TRBV12-4|.|TRBJ2-7|TRBD2
CASSLSGRREYEQYF
TGTGCCAGCAGCCTTAGCGGGAGAAGGGAGTACGAGCAGTACTTC
>TRBV7-9|.|TRBJ2-3|TRBD1
CASSLLTGAPDTQYF
TGTGCCAGCAGCTTATTAACAGGGGCTCCAGATACGCAGTATTTT
>TRBV3-1|many|TRBJ2-4|.
CASSQNAGKNIQYF
TGTGCCAGCAGCCAAAACGCAGGGAAAAACATTCAGTACTTC
>TRBV27|.|TRBJ2-3|.
CASSPDRATDTQYF
TGTGCCAGCAGTCCCGACAGAGCCACAGATACGCAGTATTTT
>TRBV6-1|.|TRBJ2-3|TRBD2
CASSPKRGMTDTQYF
TGTGCCAGCAGTCCTAAGCGGGGGATGACAGATACGCAGTATTTT
>TRBV6-1|.|TRBJ2-2|.
CASSLRDRENTGELFF
TGTGCCAGCAGTCTCCGGGACCGAGAGAACACCGGGGAGCTGTTTTTT
>TRBV18|.|TRBJ1-3|.
CASSPLKTGGNTIYF
TGTGCCAGCTCACCCTTAAAGACGGGAGGAAACACCATATATTTT
>TRBV2|.|TRBJ1-2|.
CASSPPGPGYTF
TGTGCCAGCAGCCCTCCGGGACCTGGCTACACCTTC
>TRBV4-1|many|TRBJ2-5|.
CASSHTVQRETQYF
TGCGCCAGCAGCCATACGGTTCAAAGGGAGACCCAGTACTTC
>TRBV5-1|many|TRBJ1-1|.
CASSFFWGVDTEAFF
TGCGCCAGCAGCTTCTTCTGGGGTGTTGACACTGAAGCTTTCTTT
>TRBV3-1|.|TRBJ2-3|TRBD2
CASSQAGSLAGGRNTQYF
TGTGCCAGCAGCCAAGCAGGTTCCTTAGCGGGGGGGCGGAATACGCAGTATTTT
>TRBV7-9|many|TRBJ1-2|.
CASSLEQNYGYTF
TGTGCCAGCAGCTTAGAACAGAACTATGGCTACACCTTC
>TRBV7-2|.|TRBJ1-5|TRBD1
CASSSLDRGFQPQHF
TGTGCCAGCAGCTCACTTGACAGGGGTTTTCAGCCCCAGCATTTT
>TRBV24-1|few|TRBJ2-1|TRBD2
CATSDPRRREDLNEQFF
TGTGCCACCAGTGATCCCAGACGCCGGGAGGACCTCAATGAGCAGTTCTTC
>TRBV7-8|many|TRBJ2-3|TRBD1
CASSSTGWTGGAGTQYF
TGTGCCAGCAGCTCCACGGGTTGGACAGGGGGCGCGGGTACGCAGTATTTT
>TRBV20-1|few|TRBJ1-3|.
CSARVTSGNTIYF
TGCAGTGCTAGAGTCACCTCTGGAAACACCATATATTTT
>TRBV20-1|many|TRBJ2-1|TRBD2
CSASPLAGGVSGQFF
TGCAGTGCTAGTCCACTAGCGGGGGGGGTCTCGGGGCAGTTCTTC
>TRBV5-1|.|TRBJ1-6|TRBD1
CASSQGTGGLDSPLHF
TGCGCCAGCAGCCAAGGGACAGGGGGGCTGGATTCACCCCTCCACTTT
>TRBV12-3/TRBV12-4|many|TRBJ1-3|TRBD1
CASRKTGGAGGNTIYF
TGTGCCAGCAGAAAGACAGGGGGCGCGGGAGGAAACACCATATATTTT
>TRBV11-2|.|TRBJ2-5|.
CASSFKGLETQYF
TGTGCCAGCAGCTTTAAAGGACTCGAGACCCAGTACTTC